The next 9 T cell receptor beta chains were all read from a single sample in a study of T cells in Graves' hyperthyroidism and ophthalmopathy. The source material, RNA transcripts, was used to amplify TCR beta CDR3 regions. A set of HTBI primers served as the primers for a first-round RT-PCR of the TCR CDR3. One entry per CDR3 protein, called by TCRdb with MiXCR from the multiplex PCR reads. The repertoire holds about 610,000 distinct CDR3 sequences, with 16% as singletons. Input material: blood. The receptor set was obtained from a woman aged 40 to 50 with Graves' ophthalmopathy.

This clonotype turned up a few times. The rearrangement uses TRBV4-1 and TRBJ1-1; D unclear. V shed 3 bases and J shed 4 bases, with 12 bases lying between them. From germline, CDR1 is MGHRA and CDR2 YSYEKL. This CDR3 has 14 amino acids. The CDR3 coding sequence is TGCGCCAGCAGCCATCAACGGGATAGCACTGAAGCTTTCTTT. Translation: CASSHQRDSTEAFF.

The chain has TRBV6-1 and TRBJ1-1, with TRBD1 as a possible D gene (5 bases). This CDR3 is 14 amino acids long. Germline V gene lookup returns CDR1 MNHNS and CDR2 SASEGT. V gave up 5 bases and J gave up 1 base, with 11 bases separating them. The CDR3, as DNA: TGTGCCAGCAGTCGGGAGGGACCGAACACTGAAGCTTTCTTT. Protein product: CASSREGPNTEAFF.

The chain carries TRBV4-1 and TRBJ2-3, with 8 bases matching TRBD1. CDR1 MGHRA and CDR2 YSYEKL come from the germline V gene. V lost 4 bases to trimming and J lost 5 bases; unmatched junction nucleotides: 11. The CDR3 is 16 amino acids. The CDR3 protein is CASSLLPGTGIDTQYF. Written as DNA, the CDR3 is TGCGCCAGCAGCCTCTTACCCGGGACAGGAATAGATACGCAGTATTTT.

This chain links TRBV9 with TRBJ2-3; weak D call: TRBD2 (6 bases). The CDR3 extends over 14 amino acids. Germline V gene sequence: CDR1 SGDLS, CDR2 YYNGEE. V lost 0 bases to trimming and J lost 4 bases, with 9 bases between them. CDR3 in amino acids: CASSVGGGADTQYF. In DNA form, the CDR3 reads TGTGCCAGCAGCGTAGGGGGAGGCGCAGATACGCAGTATTTT.

The chain joins TRBV2 to TRBJ2-7; 10 bases align to TRBD1. The V gene's germline CDR1 is SNHLY and CDR2 FYNNEI. V was clipped by 4 bases and J by 4 bases; unmatched bases: 4. The CDR3 is made up of 14 amino acids. The CDR3 coding sequence is TGTGCCAGCAGTGGGGGACAGGGGTTGTACGAGCAGTACTTC. Amino acids: CASSGGQGLYEQYF.

This clonotype has ten or more counts. The CDR3 loop reads CASSQGVLTSVEAFF. The CDR3 DNA reads TGTGCCAGCAGCCAAGGGGTTTTGACAAGCGTTGAAGCTTTCTTT. The gene calls are TRBV3-1 and TRBJ1-1; D is uncertain. CDR1 is LGHDT and CDR2 is YNNKEL in the germline V gene (reference sequence). The CDR3 covers 15 residues. V shed 1 base and J shed 7 bases, with 16 bases lying between them.

In this sample, this clonotype turned up many times. V is TRBV3-1 and J is TRBJ1-1, with no clear D. The V end lost 6 bases, the J end lost 4 bases, and 12 bases lay between the germline ends. CDR1 is LGHDT, CDR2 YNNKEL, per germline (reference sequence). There are 13 residues in the CDR3. The CDR3 nucleotides read TGTGCCAGCAGAGGAGAATGGACCACTGAAGCTTTCTTT. This translates into CASRGEWTTEAFF. The complete variable domain, with remaining parts taken from reference TRBV3-1 and TRBJ1-1, reads DTAVSQTPKYLVTQMGNDKSIKCEQNLGHDTMYWYKQDSKKFLKIMFSYNNKELIINETVPNRFSPKSPDKAHLNLHINSLELGDSAVYFCASRGEWTTEAFFGQGTRLTVV.

This clonotype was picked up a small number of times. The chain combines TRBV11-2 with TRBJ2-3; 10 bases match TRBD2. The CDR3 length is 17 residues. Germline CDR1 reads SGHAT; CDR2 reads FQNNGV. V was pared by 0 bases and J by 3 bases, with 6 bases of the junction left unmatched. DNA for the CDR3: TGTGCCAGCAGCTTAGAAGCGGGAGGGCTTGGAACAGATACGCAGTATTTT. Translation: CASSLEAGGLGTDTQYF.

V gene TRBV7-9 combines with J gene TRBJ1-2; D may be TRBD1 (6 bases). Trimming left V 5 bases short and J 3 bases short, with 19 bases between. Germline values: CDR1 SEHNR, CDR2 FQNEAQ (reference sequence). The CDR3 has 16 amino acids. CDR3 nucleotides: TGTGCCAGCAGCCACCCCCCGGGACAACCAGACTATGGCTACACCTTC. This gives the protein CASSHPPGQPDYGYTF.